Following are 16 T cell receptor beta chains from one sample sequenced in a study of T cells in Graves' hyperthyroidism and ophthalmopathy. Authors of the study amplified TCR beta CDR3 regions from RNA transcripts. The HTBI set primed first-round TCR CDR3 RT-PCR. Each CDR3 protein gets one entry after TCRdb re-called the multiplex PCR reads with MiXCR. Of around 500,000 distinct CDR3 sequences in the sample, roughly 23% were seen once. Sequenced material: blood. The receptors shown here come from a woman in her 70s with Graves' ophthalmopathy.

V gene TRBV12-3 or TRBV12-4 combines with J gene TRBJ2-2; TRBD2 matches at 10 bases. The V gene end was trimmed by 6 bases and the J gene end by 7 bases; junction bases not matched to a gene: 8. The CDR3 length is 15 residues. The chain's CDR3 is CASRPLAGDGGELFF. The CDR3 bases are TGTGCCAGCAGACCTCTAGCGGGAGACGGCGGGGAGCTGTTTTTT.

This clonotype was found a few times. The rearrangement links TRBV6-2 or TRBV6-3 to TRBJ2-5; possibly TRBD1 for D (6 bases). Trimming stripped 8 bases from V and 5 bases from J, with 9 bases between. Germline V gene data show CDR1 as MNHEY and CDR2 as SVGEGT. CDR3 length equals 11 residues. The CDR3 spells CASGQWETQYF. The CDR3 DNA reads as TGTGCCAGCGGACAGTGGGAGACCCAGTACTTC.

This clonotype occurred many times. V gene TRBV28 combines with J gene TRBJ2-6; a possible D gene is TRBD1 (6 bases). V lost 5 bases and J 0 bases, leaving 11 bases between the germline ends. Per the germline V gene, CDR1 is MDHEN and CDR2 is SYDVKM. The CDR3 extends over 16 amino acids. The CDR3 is CASSETGFSGANVLTF. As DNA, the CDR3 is TGTGCCAGCAGTGAGACAGGCTTCTCTGGGGCCAACGTCCTGACTTTC.

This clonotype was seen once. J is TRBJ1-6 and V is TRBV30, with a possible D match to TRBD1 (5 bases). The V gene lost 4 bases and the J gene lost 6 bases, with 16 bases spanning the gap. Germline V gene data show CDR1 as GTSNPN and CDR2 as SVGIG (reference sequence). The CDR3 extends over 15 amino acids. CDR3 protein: CAWMVNWQGNSPLHF. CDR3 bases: TGTGCCTGGATGGTGAATTGGCAGGGTAATTCACCCCTCCACTTT. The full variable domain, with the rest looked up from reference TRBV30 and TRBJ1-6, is SQTIHQWPATLVQPVGSPLSLECTVEGTSNPNLYWYRQAAGRGLQLLFYSVGIGQISSEVPQNLSASRPQDRQFILSSKKLLLSDSGFYLCAWMVNWQGNSPLHFGNGTRLTVT.

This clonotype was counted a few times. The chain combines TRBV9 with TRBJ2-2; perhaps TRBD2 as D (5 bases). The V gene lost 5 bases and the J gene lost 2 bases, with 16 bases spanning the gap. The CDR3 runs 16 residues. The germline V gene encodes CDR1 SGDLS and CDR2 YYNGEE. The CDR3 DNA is TGTGCCAGCAGACCGGAACTAGGGCCCAACACCGGGGAGCTGTTTTTT. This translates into CASRPELGPNTGELFF.

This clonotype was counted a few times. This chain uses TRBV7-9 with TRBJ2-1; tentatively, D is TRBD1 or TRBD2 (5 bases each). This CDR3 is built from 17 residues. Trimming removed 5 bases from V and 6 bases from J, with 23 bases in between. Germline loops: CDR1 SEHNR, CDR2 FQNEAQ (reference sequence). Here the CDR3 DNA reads TGTGCCAGCAGCCCCCCTGGGGCTAGCAGTTTCCCCAATGAGCAGTTCTTC. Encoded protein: CASSPPGASSFPNEQFF.

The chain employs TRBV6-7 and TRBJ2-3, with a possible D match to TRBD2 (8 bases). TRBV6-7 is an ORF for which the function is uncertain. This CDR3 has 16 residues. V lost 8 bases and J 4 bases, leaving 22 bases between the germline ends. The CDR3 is CASPPGGTSRADTQYF. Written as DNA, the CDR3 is TGTGCCAGCCCCCCAGGGGGGACTAGTAGGGCAGATACGCAGTATTTT.

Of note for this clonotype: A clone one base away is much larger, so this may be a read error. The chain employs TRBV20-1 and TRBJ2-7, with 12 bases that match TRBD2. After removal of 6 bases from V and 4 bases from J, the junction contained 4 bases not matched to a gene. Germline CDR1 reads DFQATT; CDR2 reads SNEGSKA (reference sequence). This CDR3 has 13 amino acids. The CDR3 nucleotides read TGCAGTGCCCCGACTAGCGGGAGATACGAGCAGTACTTC. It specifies CSAPTSGRYEQYF.

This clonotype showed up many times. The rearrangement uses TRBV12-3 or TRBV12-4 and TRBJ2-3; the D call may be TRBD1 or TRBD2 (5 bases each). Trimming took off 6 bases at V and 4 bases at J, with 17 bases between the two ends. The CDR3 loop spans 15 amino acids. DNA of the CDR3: TGTGCCAGCAGCACCTTGGGGGAAGGTCCAGATACGCAGTATTTT. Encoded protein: CASSTLGEGPDTQYF.

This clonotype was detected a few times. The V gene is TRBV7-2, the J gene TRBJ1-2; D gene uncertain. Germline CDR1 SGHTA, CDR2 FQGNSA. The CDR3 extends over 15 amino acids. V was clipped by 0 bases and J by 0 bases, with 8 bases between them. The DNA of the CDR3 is TGTGCCAGCAGCTTAGCTCGCAGTTCTAACTATGGCTACACCTTC. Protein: CASSLARSSNYGYTF.

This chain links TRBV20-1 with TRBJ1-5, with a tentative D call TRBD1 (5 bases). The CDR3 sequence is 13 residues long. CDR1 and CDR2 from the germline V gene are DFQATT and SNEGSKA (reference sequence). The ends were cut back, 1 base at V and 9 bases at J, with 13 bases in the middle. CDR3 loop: CSARAQGVGPQHF. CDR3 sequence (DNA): TGCAGTGCTAGAGCTCAAGGGGTGGGGCCCCAGCATTTT.

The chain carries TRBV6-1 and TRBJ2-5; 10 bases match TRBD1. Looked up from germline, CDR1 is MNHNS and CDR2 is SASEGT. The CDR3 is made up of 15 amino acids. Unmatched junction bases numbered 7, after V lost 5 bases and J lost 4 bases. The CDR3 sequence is CASSYGTGVLETQYF. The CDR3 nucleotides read TGTGCCAGCAGTTACGGGACAGGGGTCTTAGAGACCCAGTACTTC.

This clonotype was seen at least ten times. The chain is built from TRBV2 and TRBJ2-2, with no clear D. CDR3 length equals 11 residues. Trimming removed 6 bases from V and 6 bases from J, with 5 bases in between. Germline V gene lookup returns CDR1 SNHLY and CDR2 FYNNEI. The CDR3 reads CASSRPGELFF. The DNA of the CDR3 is TGTGCCAGCAGCCGCCCCGGGGAGCTGTTTTTT.

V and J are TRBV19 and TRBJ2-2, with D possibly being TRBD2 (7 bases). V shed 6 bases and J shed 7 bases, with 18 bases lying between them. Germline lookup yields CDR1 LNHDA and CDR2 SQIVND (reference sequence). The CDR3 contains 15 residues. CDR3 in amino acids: CASRGARELLGELFF. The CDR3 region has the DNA TGTGCCAGTAGGGGGGCGCGGGAGTTGCTCGGGGAGCTGTTTTTT.

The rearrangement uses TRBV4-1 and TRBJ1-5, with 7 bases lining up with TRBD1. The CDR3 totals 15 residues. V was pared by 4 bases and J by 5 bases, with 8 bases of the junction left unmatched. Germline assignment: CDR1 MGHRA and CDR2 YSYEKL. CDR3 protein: CASSLYRGGDQPQHF. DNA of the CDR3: TGCGCCAGCAGCCTTTACAGGGGTGGTGATCAGCCCCAGCATTTT.

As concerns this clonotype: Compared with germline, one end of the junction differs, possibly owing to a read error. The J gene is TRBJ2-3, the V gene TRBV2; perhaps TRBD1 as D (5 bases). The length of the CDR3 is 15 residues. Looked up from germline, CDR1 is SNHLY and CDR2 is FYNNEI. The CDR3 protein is CARSAFQGGTDTQYF. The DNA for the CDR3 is TGTGCCAGGAGTGCCTTTCAGGGTGGCACAGATACGCAGTATTTT.